Following are 9 T cell receptor beta chains from one sample sequenced in a study of Ad26.COV2.S vaccination and SARS-CoV-2 variants. This sample's treatment: approximately 18 received Ad26.COV2.S at low or high dose, single or two shots; several received placebo; per-sample allocation not given. Samples came from day 63 after the first vaccine or placebo injection. Produced via immunoSEQ multiplex PCR; TCRdb's table is partial and in-frame only. Here the sample spans about 400,000 clones, 83% being singletons. The specimen was peripheral blood, collected in a trial of Ad26.COV2.S vaccine versus placebo. The origin of the receptors is a person between 18 and 65 years old who received the Ad26.COV2.S COVID-19 vaccine or a placebo.

This clone was seen once. The chain has TRBV7-9 and TRBJ2-3; D not resolved. This CDR3 contains 14 residues. The germline V gene encodes CDR1 SEHNR and CDR2 FQNEAQ (reference sequence). The V end lost 5 bases, the J end lost 2 bases, and 11 bases lay between the germline ends. CDR3 DNA sequence: TGTGCCAGCAGCCCCCGTCCCATCACAGATACGCAGTATTTT. It encodes CASSPRPITDTQYF.

The CDR3 spells CASSGHRGDTQYF. CDR3 DNA: TGTGCCAGCAGCGGCCACAGGGGTGATACGCAGTATTTT. The V gene is TRBV9, the J gene TRBJ2-3; TRBD1 matches at 7 bases. The V segment lost 3 bases and the J segment 6 bases; nucleotides outside the gene matches: 4. There are 13 residues in the CDR3. Germline lookup yields CDR1 SGDLS and CDR2 YYNGEE.

The CDR3 sequence is CASSYFGGANTEAFF. In DNA form, the CDR3 reads TGTGCCAGCAGTTATTTTGGGGGGGCGAACACTGAAGCTTTCTTT. The rearrangement joins TRBV6-6 to TRBJ1-1; TRBD1 is a possible D gene (6 bases). Trimming cost V 3 bases and J 1 base, with 12 bases left between them. The germline V gene has CDR1 MNHNY and CDR2 SVGAGI (reference sequence). This CDR3 comprises 15 residues.

The chain combines TRBV27 with TRBJ2-7; no clear D. Between the trimmed V and J ends, which lost 0 bases and 2 bases, there was a span of 8 bases. The CDR3 spans 14 residues. CDR1 and CDR2 from the germline V gene are MNHEY and SMNVEV (reference sequence). The chain's CDR3 is CASSLSLSAYEQYF. In DNA, the CDR3 is TGTGCCAGCAGTTTATCTCTAAGTGCCTACGAGCAGTACTTC.

At least ten counts were recorded for this clone. This chain connects TRBV6-5 to TRBJ2-3; 8 nucleotides agree with TRBD2. The CDR3 has 14 residues. V dropped 4 bases and J dropped 5; count of bases not matched to a gene: 5. CDR1 is MNHEY, CDR2 SVGAGI, per germline. The CDR3 spells CASSLREVIDTQYF. The CDR3 DNA reads as TGTGCCAGCAGTTTGCGGGAGGTTATAGATACGCAGTATTTT.

The rearrangement joins TRBV11-2 to TRBJ2-3; TRBD2 agrees at 10 bases. The V segment lost 4 bases and the J segment 7 bases; nucleotides outside the gene matches: 17. The CDR3 consists of 18 residues. CDR1 SGHAT and CDR2 FQNNGV come from the germline V gene. This CDR3 is CASSSSPGLAPEGNTQYF. The CDR3 DNA reads as TGTGCCAGCAGCTCTTCCCCGGGACTAGCGCCTGAGGGGAATACGCAGTATTTT.

The rearrangement links TRBV5-4 to TRBJ2-1; D could derive from TRBD1 or TRBD2 (5 bases each). Germline CDR1 is SGHNT and CDR2 is YYREEE (reference sequence). The ends were cut back, 3 bases at V and 5 bases at J, with 15 bases in the middle. The CDR3 has 15 residues. CDR3 DNA: TGTGCCAGCAGCTCTCCGGGACGAGGCCACAATGAGCAGTTCTTC. Its translation is CASSSPGRGHNEQFF. The full variable domain, with the rest looked up from reference TRBV5-4 and TRBJ2-1, is ETGVTQSPTHLIKTRGQQVTLRCSSQSGHNTVSWYQQALGQGPQFIFQYYREEENGRGNFPPRFSGLQFPNYSSELNVNALELDDSALYLCASSSPGRGHNEQFFGPGTRLTVL.

This chain connects TRBV7-9 to TRBJ2-1; D is possibly TRBD2 (5 bases). The V end was cut by 5 bases, the J end by 6 bases, with 17 bases between. Per the germline V gene, CDR1 is SEHNR and CDR2 is FQNEAQ (reference sequence). CDR3 length: 15 amino acids. CDR3 amino acids: CASSLTSWRVNEQFF. The CDR3 DNA reads as TGTGCCAGCAGCCTAACTAGTTGGCGGGTCAATGAGCAGTTCTTC.

This clone appeared once. The chain has TRBV5-1 and TRBJ1-3; 7 bases are a match to TRBD1. Unmatched junction bases numbered 5, after V lost 5 bases and J lost 0 bases. Looked up from germline, CDR1 is SGHRS and CDR2 is YFSETQ. The CDR3 extends over 15 amino acids. The CDR3 DNA reads as TGCGCCAGCAGTCGGGACAGTCGCTCTGGAAACACCATATATTTT. It codes for CASSRDSRSGNTIYF.